The source of this T cell receptor beta chain is a study of cytomegalovirus exposure and HLA in healthy donors. Regarding the study as a whole: A missense variant in DCLRE1C was later tied to TCR beta V- and J-gene trimming.

V was trimmed by 5 bases and J by 5 bases, leaving 18 bases between them. Per germline, CDR1 MDHEN and CDR2 SYDVKM. The CDR3 is 15 amino acids. The PCR had 60 Vbeta and 13 Jbeta primers. TCRdb's table, derived via immunoSEQ multiplex PCR, lists solely in-frame clones and lacks some. Here the sample table reports approximately 130,000 clones. With respect to this clone: What it binds is not known.

V is TRBV28 and J is TRBJ1-1, with a possible D match to TRBD1 (5 bases). The sequenced material came from PBMCs. This receptor was taken from a woman between 55 and 75 years old in good health and CMV-seronegative. The CDR3 bases are TGTGCCAGCAGTCCCCTGGGGGGGGTGGAAACTGAAGCTTTCTTT. Amino acid sequence: CASSPLGGVETEAFF. The variable domain in full, with the rest retrieved from reference TRBV28 and TRBJ1-1, is DVKVTQSSRYLVKRTGEKVFLECVQDMDHENMFWYRQDPGLGLRLIYFSYDVKMKEKGDIPEGYSVSREKKERFSLILESASTNQTSMYLCASSPLGGVETEAFFGQGTRLTVV.